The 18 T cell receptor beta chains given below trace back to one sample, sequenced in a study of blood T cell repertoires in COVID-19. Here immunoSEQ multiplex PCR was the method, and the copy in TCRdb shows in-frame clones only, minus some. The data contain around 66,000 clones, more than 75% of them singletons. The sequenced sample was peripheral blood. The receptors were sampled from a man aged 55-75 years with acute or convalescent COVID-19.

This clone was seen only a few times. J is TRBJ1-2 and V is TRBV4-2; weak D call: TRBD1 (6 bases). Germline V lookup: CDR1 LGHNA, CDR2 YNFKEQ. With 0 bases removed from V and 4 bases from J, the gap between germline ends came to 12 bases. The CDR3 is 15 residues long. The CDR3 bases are TGTGCCAGCAGCCAAGATCGGGGGGCGAGCTATGGCTACACCTTC. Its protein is CASSQDRGASYGYTF.

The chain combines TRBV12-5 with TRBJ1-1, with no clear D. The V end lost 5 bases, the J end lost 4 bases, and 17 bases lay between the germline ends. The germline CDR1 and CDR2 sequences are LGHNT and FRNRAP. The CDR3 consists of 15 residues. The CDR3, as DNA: TGTGCTAGTGGTCCCTCCCTCCCGGGAGGCACTGAAGCTTTCTTT. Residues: CASGPSLPGGTEAFF.

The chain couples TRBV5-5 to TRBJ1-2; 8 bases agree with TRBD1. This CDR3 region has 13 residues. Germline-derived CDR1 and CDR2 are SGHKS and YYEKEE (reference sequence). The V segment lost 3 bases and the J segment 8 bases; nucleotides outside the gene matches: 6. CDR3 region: CASSSDRVGGYTF. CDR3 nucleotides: TGTGCCAGCAGCTCGGACAGGGTTGGCGGCTACACCTTC.

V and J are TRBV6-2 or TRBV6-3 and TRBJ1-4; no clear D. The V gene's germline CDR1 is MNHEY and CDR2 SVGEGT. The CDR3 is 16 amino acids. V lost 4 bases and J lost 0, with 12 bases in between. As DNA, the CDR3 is TGTGCCAGCAGTTCCTACCCGGGAGCAACTAATGAAAAACTGTTTTTT. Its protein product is CASSSYPGATNEKLFF.

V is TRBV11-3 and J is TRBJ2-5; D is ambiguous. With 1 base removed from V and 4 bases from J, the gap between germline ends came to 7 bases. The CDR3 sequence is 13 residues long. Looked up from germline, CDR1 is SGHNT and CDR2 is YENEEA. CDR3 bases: TGTGCCAGCAGCTTAGGGTACGGAGAGACCCAGTACTTC. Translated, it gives CASSLGYGETQYF.

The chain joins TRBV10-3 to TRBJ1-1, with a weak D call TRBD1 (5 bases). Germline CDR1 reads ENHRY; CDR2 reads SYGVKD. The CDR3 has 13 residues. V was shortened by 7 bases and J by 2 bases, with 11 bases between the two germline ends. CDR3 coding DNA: TGTGCCATCAACGGGGGTTTTAACACTGAAGCTTTCTTT. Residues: CAINGGFNTEAFF.

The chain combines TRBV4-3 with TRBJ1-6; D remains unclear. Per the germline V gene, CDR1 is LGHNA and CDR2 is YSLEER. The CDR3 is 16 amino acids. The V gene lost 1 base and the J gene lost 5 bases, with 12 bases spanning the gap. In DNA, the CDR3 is TGCGCCAGCAGCCAAGGACTACGAAGTCATAATTCACCCCTCCACTTT. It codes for CASSQGLRSHNSPLHF.

The CDR3 region has the DNA TGTGCCAGCAGTTACTTTAGGACAGATAGCAATCAGCCCCAGCATTTT. Translated, it gives CASSYFRTDSNQPQHF. The chain employs TRBV6-6 and TRBJ1-5, with D possibly TRBD1 on 6 matching bases. Germline V gene data show CDR1 as MNHNY and CDR2 as SVGAGI (reference sequence). CDR3 size: 16 residues. V gave up 1 base and J gave up 0 bases, with 10 bases separating them.

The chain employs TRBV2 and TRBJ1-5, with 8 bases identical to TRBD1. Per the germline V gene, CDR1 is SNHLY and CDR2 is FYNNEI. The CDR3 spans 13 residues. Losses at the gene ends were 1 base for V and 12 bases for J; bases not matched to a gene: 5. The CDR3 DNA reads TGTGCCAGCAGTGAAGTAAACAGGGGGATCCAGCATTTT. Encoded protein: CASSEVNRGIQHF.

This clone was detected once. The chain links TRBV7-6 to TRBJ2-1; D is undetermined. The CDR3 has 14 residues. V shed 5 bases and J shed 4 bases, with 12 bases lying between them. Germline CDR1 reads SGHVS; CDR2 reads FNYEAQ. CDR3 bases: TGTGCCAGCAGCCCGTTGGGCACATACAATGAGCAGTTCTTC. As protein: CASSPLGTYNEQFF.

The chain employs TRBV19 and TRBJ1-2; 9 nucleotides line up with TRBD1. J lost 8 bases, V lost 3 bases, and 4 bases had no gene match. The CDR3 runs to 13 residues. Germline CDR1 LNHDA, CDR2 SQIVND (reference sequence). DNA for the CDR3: TGTGCCAGTAGTATTACCGACAGGGGGGGCTACACCTTC. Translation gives CASSITDRGGYTF.

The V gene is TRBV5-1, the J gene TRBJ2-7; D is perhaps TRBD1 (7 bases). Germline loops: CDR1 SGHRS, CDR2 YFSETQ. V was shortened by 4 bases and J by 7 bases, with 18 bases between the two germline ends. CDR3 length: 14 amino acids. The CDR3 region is CASSLTGEVWEQYF. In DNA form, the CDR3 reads TGCGCCAGCAGCCTAACAGGGGAGGTGTGGGAGCAGTACTTC.

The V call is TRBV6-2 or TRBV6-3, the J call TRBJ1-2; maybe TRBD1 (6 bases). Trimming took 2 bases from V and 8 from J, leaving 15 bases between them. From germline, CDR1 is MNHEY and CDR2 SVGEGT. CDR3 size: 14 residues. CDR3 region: CASSYPDQGFGYTF. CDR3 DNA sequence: TGTGCCAGCAGTTACCCGGACCAGGGGTTCGGCTACACCTTC.

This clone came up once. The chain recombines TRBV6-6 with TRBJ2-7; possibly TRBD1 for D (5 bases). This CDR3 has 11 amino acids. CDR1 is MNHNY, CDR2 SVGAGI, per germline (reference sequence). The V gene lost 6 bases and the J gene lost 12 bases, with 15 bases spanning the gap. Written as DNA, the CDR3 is TGTGCCAGCAGCCAGGGCCGGGTGATGTACTTC. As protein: CASSQGRVMYF.

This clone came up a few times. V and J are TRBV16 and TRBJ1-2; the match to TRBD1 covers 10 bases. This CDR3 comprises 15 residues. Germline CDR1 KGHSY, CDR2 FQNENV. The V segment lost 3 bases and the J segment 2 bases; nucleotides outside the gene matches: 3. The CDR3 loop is CASSQGDRGNYGYTF. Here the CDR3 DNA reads TGTGCCAGCAGCCAGGGGGACAGGGGCAACTATGGCTACACCTTC.

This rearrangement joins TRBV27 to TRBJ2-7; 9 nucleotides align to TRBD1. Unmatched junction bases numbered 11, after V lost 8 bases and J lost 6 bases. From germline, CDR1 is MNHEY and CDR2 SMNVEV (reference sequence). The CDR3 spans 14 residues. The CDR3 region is CASGPGQGSVEQYF. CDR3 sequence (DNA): TGTGCCAGCGGACCGGGACAGGGATCGGTCGAGCAGTACTTC.

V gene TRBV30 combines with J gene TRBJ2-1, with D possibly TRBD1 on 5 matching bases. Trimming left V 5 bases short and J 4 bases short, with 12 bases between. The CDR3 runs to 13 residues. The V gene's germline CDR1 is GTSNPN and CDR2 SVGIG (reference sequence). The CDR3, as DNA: TGTGCCTGGGCAGGGTTGGGTTACAATGAGCAGTTCTTC. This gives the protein CAWAGLGYNEQFF.

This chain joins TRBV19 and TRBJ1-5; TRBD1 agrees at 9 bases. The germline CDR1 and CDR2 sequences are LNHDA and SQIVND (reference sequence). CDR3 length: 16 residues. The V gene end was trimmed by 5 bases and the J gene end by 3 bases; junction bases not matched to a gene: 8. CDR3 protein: CASSPEDRGNNQPQHF. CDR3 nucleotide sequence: TGTGCCAGTAGTCCCGAGGACAGGGGAAACAATCAGCCCCAGCATTTT.